The clone carrying this T cell receptor beta chain was counted only a few times. This sample was taken from a study of early T cells in non-severe SARS-CoV-2 infection. V was clipped by 1 base and J by 0 bases, with 4 bases between them. The CDR3 is made up of 14 amino acids. Germline CDR1 reads KGHDR; CDR2 reads SFDVKD. TCRdb ran MiXCR on the 5' RACE reads and lists one entry per CDR3 protein. The table includes approximately 97,000 distinct CDR3 sequences, roughly 9.6% detected once. This chain joins TRBV24-1 and TRBJ2-3; no clear D. This TCR derives from an adult who was a healthcare worker with PCR-confirmed SARS-CoV-2 infection or an uninfected control (not recorded which). The input for sequencing was whole blood, taken at baseline. The CDR3 here is CATSDFGSTDTQYF. Here the CDR3 DNA reads TGTGCCACCAGTGATTTTGGGAGCACAGATACGCAGTATTTT.